The 15 T cell receptor beta chains listed next were all sequenced from one sample in a study of blood T cells in healthy people across ages. Then a second PCR, running about 7 to 11 cycles, was carried out with a sample-barcoded 5' primer and a J-beta primer mix. TCRdb reprocessed the 5' RACE reads via MiXCR and lists one record per CDR3 protein. The data hold more than 500,000 distinct CDR3 sequences, with about 29% observed a single time. This same sample was also taken into another study, of T cells of mothers and their children.

The source material was blood. These TCRs come from a boy aged 2 to 10 in good health.

This chain joins TRBV13 and TRBJ2-5; D call uncertain. Germline values: CDR1 PRHDT, CDR2 FYEKMQ (reference sequence). CDR3 length equals 14 residues. The V end lost 0 bases, the J end lost 1 base, and 6 bases lay between the germline ends. CDR3 coding DNA: TGTGCCAGCAGCTTAGGAATTCGCCAAGAGACCCAGTACTTC. Residues: CASSLGIRQETQYF.

The J gene is TRBJ1-1, the V gene TRBV5-1; TRBD1 might be the D (6 bases). The CDR3 totals 15 residues. V was trimmed by 3 bases and J by 3 bases, leaving 15 bases between them. Germline V gene data show CDR1 as SGHRS and CDR2 as YFSETQ. For the CDR3, the DNA is TGCGCCAGCAGCTCACAGGGTCCGGGGGACACTGAAGCTTTCTTT. Its protein product is CASSSQGPGDTEAFF.

This clonotype was seen a handful of times. The chain employs TRBV20-1 and TRBJ2-5; TRBD2 aligns across 11 bases. The DNA end favors TRBJ2-7, so the J call may be wrong. This CDR3 region has 15 residues. CDR1 and CDR2 from the germline V gene are DFQATT and SNEGSKA (reference sequence). DNA of the CDR3: TGCAGTGCTAGGAAACTAGCGGGAGACTCCTACGAGCAGTACTTC. Translating it yields CSARKLAGDSYEQYF.

This chain links TRBV7-9 with TRBJ2-6, with D possibly being TRBD1 or TRBD2 (5 bases each). Germline loops: CDR1 SEHNR, CDR2 FQNEAQ (reference sequence). The V end lost 5 bases, the J end lost 2 bases, and 19 bases lay between the germline ends. The CDR3 has 18 residues. The CDR3 here is CASSTRDGVRAGANVLTF. The CDR3 nucleotides are TGTGCCAGCAGCACCCGGGACGGGGTAAGAGCTGGGGCCAACGTCCTGACTTTC.

The chain has TRBV20-1 and TRBJ2-2; D unclear. Germline V CDR1 and CDR2: DFQATT, SNEGSKA (reference sequence). The V gene lost 0 bases and the J gene lost 1 base, with 6 bases spanning the gap. The CDR3 covers 14 residues. The CDR3 reads CSARDPGNTGELFF. In DNA form, the CDR3 reads TGCAGTGCTAGAGATCCAGGGAACACCGGGGAGCTGTTTTTT.

There are a few counts of this clonotype. DNA of the CDR3: TGCGCCAGCAGCTTTACAGGGGATCGCAGTCAGCCCCAGCATTTT. This gives the protein CASSFTGDRSQPQHF. The chain recombines TRBV5-1 with TRBJ1-5; 7 bases agree with TRBD1. The ends lost 2 bases at V and 6 bases at J; junction bases unmatched: 8. The CDR3 loop spans 15 amino acids. Per the germline V gene, CDR1 is SGHRS and CDR2 is YFSETQ.

J is TRBJ1-6 and V is TRBV4-1; D remains unclear. Trimming removed 3 bases from V and 8 bases from J, with 11 bases in between. Germline V CDR1 and CDR2: MGHRA, YSYEKL. CDR3 size: 14 residues. CDR3 protein: CASSQMSGDSPLHF. The CDR3 bases are TGCGCCAGCAGCCAGATGTCCGGGGATTCACCCCTCCACTTT.

A remark on this clonotype: With a much larger clone just one base away, this may be a read error. The rearrangement joins TRBV5-1 to TRBJ1-4; D call uncertain. The CDR3 runs 14 residues. V lost 4 bases and J 6 bases, leaving 13 bases between the germline ends. Germline lookup yields CDR1 SGHRS and CDR2 YFSETQ. CDR3 region: CASSEVRVYEKLFF. Written as DNA, the CDR3 is TGCGCCAGCAGCGAGGTCAGAGTTTATGAAAAACTGTTTTTT.

The chain recombines TRBV20-1 with TRBJ1-2, with D maybe TRBD1 (6 bases). V was cut by 0 bases and J by 7 bases, with 21 bases left in between. This CDR3 is 16 amino acids long. Germline V lookup: CDR1 DFQATT, CDR2 SNEGSKA (reference sequence). CDR3 region: CSARDPTSGGPRGYTF. DNA for the CDR3: TGCAGTGCTAGAGACCCTACCTCGGGGGGGCCTCGTGGCTACACCTTC.

V gene TRBV5-1 combines with J gene TRBJ2-1; weak D call: TRBD1 (5 bases). The V gene lost 1 base and the J gene lost 3 bases, with 14 bases spanning the gap. The CDR3 has 16 amino acids. From germline, CDR1 is SGHRS and CDR2 YFSETQ. The CDR3 loop is CASSLTPQDNYNEQFF. The CDR3, as DNA: TGCGCCAGCAGCTTGACGCCCCAGGACAACTACAATGAGCAGTTCTTC.

The table lists this clonotype with a few counts. The J gene is TRBJ2-5, the V gene TRBV7-8; D not resolved. This CDR3 region has 16 residues. Germline values: CDR1 SGHVS, CDR2 FQNEAQ. Trimming took off 4 bases at V and 5 bases at J, with 20 bases between the two ends. CDR3 DNA sequence: TGTGCCAGCAGCTCCCCCGACTTGGAGCTCCGGGAGACCCAGTACTTC. It codes for CASSSPDLELRETQYF.

The chain uses TRBV5-1 and TRBJ2-3; possibly TRBD2 for D (5 bases). Germline values: CDR1 SGHRS, CDR2 YFSETQ. Trimming cost V 4 bases and J 0 bases, with 15 bases left between them. The CDR3 covers 16 residues. The CDR3 DNA reads as TGCGCCAGCAGCAACCGGGGTAGTGGGAGCACAGATACGCAGTATTTT. This codes for CASSNRGSGSTDTQYF.

The gene calls are TRBV11-2 and TRBJ2-3; D gene ambiguous. In germline, CDR1 is SGHAT, CDR2 FQNNGV. This CDR3 contains 15 residues. V dropped 6 bases and J dropped 4 bases, with 17 bases sitting between them. CDR3 in DNA: TGTGCCAGCAGGTCTCTTGGCGTGAAAGCAGATACGCAGTATTTT. Protein: CASRSLGVKADTQYF.

This clonotype was picked up a small number of times. The V call is TRBV29-1, the J call TRBJ2-5, with 8 bases that match TRBD2. Germline CDR1 SQVTM, CDR2 ANQGSEA. The junction had 8 bases not matched to a gene; V was cut back by 4 bases and J by 1 base. The CDR3 sequence is 15 residues long. The DNA for the CDR3 is TGCAGCGTTGTTACTGGCGGGAGGACCCAAGAGACCCAGTACTTC. Protein sequence: CSVVTGGRTQETQYF.

This clonotype has more than one count but fewer than ten. The chain couples TRBV20-1 to TRBJ2-3; D possibly matches TRBD1 or TRBD2 (5 bases each). CDR1 and CDR2 from the germline V gene are DFQATT and SNEGSKA (reference sequence). The length of the CDR3 is 14 residues. V dropped 6 bases and J dropped 5 bases, with 18 bases sitting between them. CDR3 DNA: TGCAGTGCAAAGCCGGGGCTAGCCCTAGATACGCAGTATTTT. Translated: CSAKPGLALDTQYF.